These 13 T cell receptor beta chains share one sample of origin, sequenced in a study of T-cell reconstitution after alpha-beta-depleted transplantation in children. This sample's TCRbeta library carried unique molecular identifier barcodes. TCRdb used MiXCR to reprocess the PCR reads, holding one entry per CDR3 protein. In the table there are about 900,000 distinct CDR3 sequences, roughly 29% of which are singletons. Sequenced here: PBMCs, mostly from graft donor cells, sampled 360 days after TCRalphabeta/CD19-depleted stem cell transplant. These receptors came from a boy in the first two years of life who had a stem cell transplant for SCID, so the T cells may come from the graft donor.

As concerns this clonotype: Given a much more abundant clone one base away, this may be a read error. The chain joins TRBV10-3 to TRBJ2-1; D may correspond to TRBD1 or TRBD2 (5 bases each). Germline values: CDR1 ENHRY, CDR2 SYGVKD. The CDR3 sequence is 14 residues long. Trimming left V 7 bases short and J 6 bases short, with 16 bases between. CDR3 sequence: CAITINGALNEQFF. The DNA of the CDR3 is TGTGCCATCACCATAAACGGGGCCCTCAATGAGCAGTTCTTC.

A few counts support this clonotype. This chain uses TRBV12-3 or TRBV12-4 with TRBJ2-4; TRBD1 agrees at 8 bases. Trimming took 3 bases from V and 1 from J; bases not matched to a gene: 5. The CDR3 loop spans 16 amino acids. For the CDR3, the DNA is TGTGCCAGCAGTTTCGGACAGGGTAGGGCCAAAAACATTCAGTACTTC. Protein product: CASSFGQGRAKNIQYF.

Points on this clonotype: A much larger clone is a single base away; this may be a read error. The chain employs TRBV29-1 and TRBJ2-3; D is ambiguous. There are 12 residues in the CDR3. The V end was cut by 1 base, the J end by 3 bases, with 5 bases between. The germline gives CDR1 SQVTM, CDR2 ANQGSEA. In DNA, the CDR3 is TGCAGCGTTGAAGCGAGGACAGATACGCAGTATTTT. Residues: CSVEARTDTQYF.

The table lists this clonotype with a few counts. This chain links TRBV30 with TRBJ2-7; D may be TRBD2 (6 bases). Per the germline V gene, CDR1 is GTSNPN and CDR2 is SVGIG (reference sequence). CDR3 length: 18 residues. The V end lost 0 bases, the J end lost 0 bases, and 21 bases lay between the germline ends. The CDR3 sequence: CAWSVTPWGTGSSYEQYF. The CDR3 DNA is TGTGCCTGGAGTGTAACCCCGTGGGGGACTGGTAGCTCCTACGAGCAGTACTTC.

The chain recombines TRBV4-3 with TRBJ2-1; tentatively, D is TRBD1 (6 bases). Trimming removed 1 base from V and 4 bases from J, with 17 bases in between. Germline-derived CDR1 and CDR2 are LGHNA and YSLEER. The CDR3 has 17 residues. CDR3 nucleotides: TGCGCCAGCAGCCAAGGCCCGAAGACAGGTTGGTACAATGAGCAGTTCTTC. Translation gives CASSQGPKTGWYNEQFF.

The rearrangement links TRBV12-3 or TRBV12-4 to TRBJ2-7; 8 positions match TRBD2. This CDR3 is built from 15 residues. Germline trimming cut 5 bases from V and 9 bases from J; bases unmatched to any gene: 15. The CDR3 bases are TGTGCCAGCAGTCACCTCGGGACTAGGGAGGGCCGGCAGTACTTC. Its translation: CASSHLGTREGRQYF.

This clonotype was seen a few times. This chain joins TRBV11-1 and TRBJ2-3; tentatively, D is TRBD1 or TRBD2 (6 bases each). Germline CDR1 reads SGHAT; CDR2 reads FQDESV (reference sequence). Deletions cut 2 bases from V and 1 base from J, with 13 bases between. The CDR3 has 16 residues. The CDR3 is CASSLREAGGTDTQYF. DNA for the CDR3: TGTGCCAGCAGCTTAAGGGAGGCAGGGGGCACAGATACGCAGTATTTT.

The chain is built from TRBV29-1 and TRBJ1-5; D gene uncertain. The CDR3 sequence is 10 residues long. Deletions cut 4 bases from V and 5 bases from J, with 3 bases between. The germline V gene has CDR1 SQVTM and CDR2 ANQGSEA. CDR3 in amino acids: CSVVHQPQHF. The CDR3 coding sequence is TGCAGCGTTGTTCATCAGCCCCAGCATTTT.

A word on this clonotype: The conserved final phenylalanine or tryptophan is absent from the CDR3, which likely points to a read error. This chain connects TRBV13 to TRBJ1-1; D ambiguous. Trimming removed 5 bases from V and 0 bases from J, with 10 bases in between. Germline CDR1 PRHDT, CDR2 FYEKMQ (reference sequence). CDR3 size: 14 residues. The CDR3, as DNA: TGTGCCAGCAGCCCCCGTGCGATGAACACTGAAGCTTTCTCT. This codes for CASSPRAMNTEAFS.

DNA of the CDR3: TGCGCCAGCAGCTTGGGTCAGACCCTACGCCGGGATACGCAGTATTTT. This gives the protein CASSLGQTLRRDTQYF. V and J are TRBV5-1 and TRBJ2-3; D remains unclear. CDR3 size: 16 residues. The V end was cut by 0 bases, the J end by 6 bases, with 17 bases between. The V gene's germline CDR1 is SGHRS and CDR2 YFSETQ.

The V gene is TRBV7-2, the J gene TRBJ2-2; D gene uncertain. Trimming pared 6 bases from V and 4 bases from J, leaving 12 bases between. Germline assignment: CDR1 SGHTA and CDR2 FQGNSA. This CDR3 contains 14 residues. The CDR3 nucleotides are TGTGCCAGCAGGACTGGACCGAGCACCGGGGAGCTGTTTTTT. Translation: CASRTGPSTGELFF. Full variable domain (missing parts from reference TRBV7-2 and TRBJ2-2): GAGVSQSPSNKVTEKGKDVELRCDPISGHTALYWYRQSLGQGLEFLIYFQGNSAPDKSGLPSDRFSAERTGGSVSTLTIQRTQQEDSAVYLCASRTGPSTGELFFGEGSRLTVL.

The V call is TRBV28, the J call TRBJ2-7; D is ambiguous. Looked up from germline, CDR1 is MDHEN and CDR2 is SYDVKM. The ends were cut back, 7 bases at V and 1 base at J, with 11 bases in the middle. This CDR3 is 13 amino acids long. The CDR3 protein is CASNGQWSYEQYF. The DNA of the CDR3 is TGTGCCAGCAACGGCCAGTGGTCCTACGAGCAGTACTTC.

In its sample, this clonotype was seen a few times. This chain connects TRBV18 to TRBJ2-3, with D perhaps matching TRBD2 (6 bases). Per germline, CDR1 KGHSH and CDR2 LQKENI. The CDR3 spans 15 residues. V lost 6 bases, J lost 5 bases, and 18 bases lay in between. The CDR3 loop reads CASSLDPGRRDTQYF. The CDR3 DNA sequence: TGTGCCAGCTCCCTAGACCCAGGGAGGAGAGATACGCAGTATTTT.